This T cell receptor beta chain was obtained from a study of blood T cells in healthy people across ages. Germline V gives CDR1 MNHEY, CDR2 SVGAGI. V lost 0 bases to trimming and J lost 1 base; unmatched junction nucleotides: 7. The CDR3 is 18 residues long. Alongside a J-beta primer mix, a sample-barcoded 5' primer served in a second PCR lasting roughly 7 to 11 cycles. A template-switch adaptor containing 12 random nucleotides labeled each cDNA molecule. TCRdb re-derived calls from the 5' RACE reads in MiXCR, one entry per CDR3 protein. The table includes fewer than 2 million distinct CDR3 sequences, around 42% detected once. The donors, all healthy, were Caucasians living in Russia, aged about 6 to 90. Total RNA amounts of at least 5 micrograms were extracted per sample.

The origin of this receptor is a human donor in good health. The specimen was blood. J is TRBJ2-1 and V is TRBV6-5; TRBD2 matches 9 bases. The CDR3 DNA reads as TGTGCCAGCAGTTACTCGAAGGCGGGGGGGCTATCCTACAATGAGCAGTTCTTC. Protein: CASSYSKAGGLSYNEQFF.